The rows below give T cell receptor beta chains drawn from one sample of a study of blood T cell repertoires in COVID-19. Sequenced by immunoSEQ multiplex PCR; TCRdb stores in-frame clones only, minus some. The table lists more than 100,000 clones, about 89% of them singletons. Sequences were obtained from peripheral blood. The receptor source for this set is a man aged 45 to 65 with active COVID-19. CDR3s include the opening cysteine and the closing phenylalanine or tryptophan. Fields, in order: clone size, D gene, V gene, J gene, CDR3 protein, CDR3 DNA. A D gene is named only where the DNA matches it firmly. The size of a clone is reported for some rows only, either as once, few or many, or as a class for expanded clones.

>once|TRBD1|TRBV15|TRBJ1-4
CATSRNTGGRNEKLFF
TGTGCCACCAGCAGAAATACAGGGGGCCGAAATGAAAAACTGTTTTTT
>few|NA|TRBV9|TRBJ1-3
CASSVGAGPSSGNTIYF
TGTGCCAGCAGCGTAGGGGCAGGGCCGAGCTCTGGAAACACCATATATTTT
>NA|NA|TRBV7-9|TRBJ2-7
CASSLVRRGFRPVPYEQYF
TGTGCCAGCAGCTTAGTTCGTAGGGGTTTTAGACCGGTACCCTACGAGCAGTACTTC
>NA|NA|TRBV7-3|TRBJ2-3
CASSLSGSRGNTDTQYF
TGTGCCAGCAGCTTATCGGGTTCAAGAGGGAACACAGATACGCAGTATTTT
>NA|NA|TRBV7-2|TRBJ1-4
CASSQSRAANEKLFF
TGTGCCAGCAGCCAGAGCCGAGCGGCTAATGAAAAACTGTTTTTT
>NA|NA|TRBV6-5|TRBJ2-7
CASSWGNSYEQYF
TGTGCCAGCAGTTGGGGCAACTCCTACGAGCAGTACTTC
>NA|TRBD2|TRBV4-1|TRBJ2-1
CASSQGFRSGGSYNEQFF
TGCGCCAGCAGCCAAGGGTTCCGGAGCGGGGGTTCTTACAATGAGCAGTTCTTC
>NA|TRBD2|TRBV19|TRBJ2-3
CASSIRASSGGPSNTQYF
TGTGCCAGTAGTATAAGGGCCTCTAGCGGGGGGCCATCTAATACGCAGTATTTT
>NA|TRBD1|TRBV5-1|TRBJ2-4
CASSEDRGPGNIQYF
TGCGCCAGCAGCGAAGACAGGGGGCCGGGAAACATTCAGTACTTC
>NA|NA|TRBV2|TRBJ1-2
CASSEEGKGSGGYTF
TGTGCCAGCAGTGAAGAGGGGAAGGGGTCGGGTGGCTACACCTTC
>NA|TRBD1|TRBV6-2/TRBV6-3|TRBJ2-7
CASSEGQGFYEQYF
TGTGCCAGCAGCGAAGGACAGGGTTTCTACGAGCAGTACTTC
>NA|TRBD1|TRBV6-6|TRBJ1-5
CASNLQGNQPQHF
TGTGCCAGCAACCTACAGGGGAATCAGCCCCAGCATTTT
>NA|NA|TRBV4-1|TRBJ2-4
CASSQDSLNIQYF
TGCGCCAGCAGCCAAGATAGCCTAAACATTCAGTACTTC
>NA|TRBD2|TRBV11-3|TRBJ2-1
CASSPSGGGYNEQFF
TGTGCCAGCAGCCCGAGCGGGGGGGGATACAATGAGCAGTTCTTC
>NA|NA|TRBV3-1/TRBV3-2|TRBJ1-3
CASRWGLSGNTIYF
TGTGCCAGCCGGTGGGGCCTCTCTGGAAACACCATATATTTT
>NA|NA|TRBV7-6|TRBJ1-3
CASSLSAGSGNTIYF
TGTGCCAGCAGCTTAAGCGCCGGGTCTGGAAACACCATATATTTT
>NA|NA|TRBV6-5|TRBJ1-6
CASQEAGGRVPHF
TGTGCCAGTCAAGAGGCTGGAGGGCGAGTTCCCCATTTT
>once|TRBD1|TRBV5-6|TRBJ1-1
CASSIGQGFTEAFF
TGTGCCAGCAGCATCGGACAGGGTTTCACTGAAGCTTTCTTT
>once|NA|TRBV25-1|TRBJ1-3
CASPHNINAGNTIYF
TGTGCCAGCCCCCATAACATCAACGCTGGAAACACCATATATTTT
>NA|NA|TRBV4-3|TRBJ1-1
CASSRGIMNTEAFF
TGCGCCAGCAGCCGCGGGATTATGAACACTGAAGCTTTCTTT
>NA|NA|TRBV3-1/TRBV3-2|TRBJ1-1
CASSPPVYTEAFF
TGTGCCAGCAGCCCCCCGGTCTACACTGAAGCTTTCTTT
>NA|NA|TRBV3-1/TRBV3-2|TRBJ2-5
CASSQLAAQETQYF
TGTGCCAGCAGCCAATTAGCGGCACAAGAGACCCAGTACTTC
>NA|TRBD1|TRBV12-3/TRBV12-4|TRBJ2-7
CASSTRDSQYF
TGTGCCAGCAGTACCCGGGACAGTCAGTACTTC
>few|NA|TRBV6-6|TRBJ1-6
CASSYSTPNNSPLHF
TGTGCCAGCAGTTACTCGACACCGAATAATTCACCCCTCCACTTT
>NA|TRBD1|TRBV30|TRBJ1-2
CAWSPGQNYGYTF
TGTGCCTGGAGTCCGGGACAGAACTATGGCTACACCTTC
>NA|NA|TRBV5-5|TRBJ2-1
CASSLDQGSYNEQFF
TGTGCCAGCAGCTTAGATCAGGGGTCCTACAATGAGCAGTTCTTC
>NA|TRBD1|TRBV24-1|TRBJ2-3
CATSDPGQGKVDTQYF
TGTGCCACCAGTGATCCCGGACAGGGGAAGGTTGATACGCAGTATTTT
>few|NA|TRBV25-1|TRBJ2-7
CASSEYFWDILILYEQYF
TGTGCCAGCAGTGAATATTTTTGGGACATACTCATACTTTACGAGCAGTACTTC
>NA|NA|TRBV5-4|TRBJ1-5
CASSLDLSNQPQHF
TGTGCCAGCAGCTTGGATCTGAGCAATCAGCCCCAGCATTTT
>NA|TRBD1|TRBV5-1|TRBJ1-2
CASSTGTGRGYTF
TGCGCCAGCAGCACCGGGACAGGCAGGGGCTACACCTTC
>NA|NA|TRBV5-1|TRBJ2-7
CASSLDSRYEQYF
TGCGCCAGCAGCTTAGACAGCCGCTACGAGCAGTACTTC
>NA|TRBD1|TRBV4-2|TRBJ1-1
CASRERQGGTEAFF
TGTGCCAGCCGGGAGAGACAGGGGGGTACTGAAGCTTTCTTT
>NA|NA|TRBV5-5|TRBJ1-4
CASSYLSREGEKLFF
TGTGCCAGCAGCTATCTCTCCAGGGAAGGGGAAAAACTGTTTTTT
>NA|NA|TRBV6-5|TRBJ1-6
CASSRLVVNSPLHF
TGTGCCAGCAGCCGACTCGTAGTTAATTCACCCCTCCACTTT
>NA|TRBD1|TRBV5-4|TRBJ1-1
CASSFHRGLGTEAFF
TGTGCCAGCAGCTTCCACAGGGGGCTTGGAACTGAAGCTTTCTTT
>NA|TRBD1|TRBV3-1/TRBV3-2|TRBJ2-2
CASSPGTGAGELFF
TGTGCCAGCAGCCCGGGGACAGGGGCCGGGGAGCTGTTTTTT
>NA|NA|TRBV2|TRBJ1-1
CASSEQVVRAEAFF
TGTGCCAGCAGTGAGCAGGTCGTGCGGGCAGAAGCTTTCTTT
>once|NA|TRBV12-3/TRBV12-4|TRBJ2-7
CASSLPPGPEQYF
TGTGCCAGCAGTTTACCGCCTGGGCCCGAGCAGTACTTC
>NA|NA|TRBV6-2/TRBV6-3|TRBJ1-5
CASSYSTRGGNQPQHF
TGTGCCAGCAGTTACTCGACCAGGGGAGGCAATCAGCCCCAGCATTTT
>once|NA|TRBV7-9|TRBJ2-2
CASSLGANRAGELFF
TGTGCCAGCAGCTTAGGTGCTAACAGGGCCGGGGAGCTGTTTTTT
>NA|NA|TRBV9|TRBJ1-6
CASSPWGGRNSPLHF
TGTGCCAGCAGCCCTTGGGGAGGGCGGAATTCACCCCTCCACTTT
>NA|NA|TRBV7-9|TRBJ1-1
CASSLRGRDTEAFF
TGTGCCAGCAGCTTACGCGGCAGGGACACTGAAGCTTTCTTT
>NA|TRBD2|TRBV7-6|TRBJ2-1
CASSLSGGGGSYNEQFF
TGTGCCAGCAGCTTATCTGGCGGGGGAGGCTCCTACAATGAGCAGTTCTTC
>NA|TRBD2|TRBV11-2|TRBJ2-5
CASSLSRAGQETQYF
TGTGCCAGCAGCTTATCAAGAGCGGGGCAAGAGACCCAGTACTTC
>NA|TRBD1|TRBV19|TRBJ1-5
CASSNQGAKQPQHF
TGTGCCAGTAGTAACCAGGGGGCCAAGCAGCCCCAGCATTTT
>NA|TRBD1|TRBV25-1|TRBJ1-2
CASSGQGSYGYTF
TGTGCCAGCAGTGGACAGGGGAGCTATGGCTACACCTTC
>once|NA|TRBV12-3/TRBV12-4|TRBJ2-3
CASSEADTQYF
TGTGCCAGCAGCGAGGCAGATACGCAGTATTTT
>NA|TRBD2|TRBV10-1|TRBJ2-5
CARSSGGLKTQYF
TGCGCCAGGAGTAGCGGGGGACTGAAGACCCAGTACTTC
>NA|TRBD1|TRBV7-2|TRBJ1-3
CASSLGPDRDSGNTIYF
TGTGCCAGCAGCTTAGGTCCTGACAGGGACTCTGGAAACACCATATATTTT